These 16 T cell receptor beta chains share one sample of origin, sequenced in a study of CD8+ T cells in alopecia areata. Noted treatment: oral pan-JAK inhibitor, 5-10 mg twice daily. Isolated RNA was reverse transcribed into cDNA used as the sequencing template. The repertoire was sequenced with immunoSEQ multiplex PCR; TCRdb's copy has only in-frame clones and lacks some. The sample holds roughly 98,000 clones; roughly 64% are singletons and the top ten take around 15%. The source material was CD8+ T cells sorted from blood, sampled at week 4, from a patient treated with tofacitinib. These receptors were obtained from a human donor with alopecia areata.

The chain recombines TRBV4-3 with TRBJ2-3; TRBD2 might be the D (6 bases). The CDR3 is made up of 17 amino acids. Germline V gene data show CDR1 as LGHNA and CDR2 as YSLEER. The V end was cut by 0 bases, the J end by 2 bases, with 15 bases between. CDR3 DNA: TGCGCCAGCAGCCAAGATAGAATGGGGGGACTCACAGATACGCAGTATTTT. The encoded protein is CASSQDRMGGLTDTQYF.

The rearrangement uses TRBV6-9 and TRBJ1-5; D gene ambiguous. This CDR3 is built from 13 residues. Germline loops: CDR1 MNHGY, CDR2 SVAAGI. CDR3 in DNA: TGTGTTATCCCGGCTTATAGCAATCAGCCCCAGCATTTT. The encoded protein is CVIPAYSNQPQHF.

The chain employs TRBV2 and TRBJ1-3; TRBD1 aligns across 7 bases. V was pared by 6 bases and J by 0 bases, with 5 bases of the junction left unmatched. Germline lookup yields CDR1 SNHLY and CDR2 FYNNEI. CDR3 size: 15 residues. The DNA for the CDR3 is TGTGCCAGCAGAGCCGGGACAGACTCTGGAAACACCATATATTTT. It encodes CASRAGTDSGNTIYF.

A few counts support this clone. The V call is TRBV4-3, the J call TRBJ1-1; D not resolved. CDR1 is LGHNA, CDR2 YSLEER, per germline. This CDR3 comprises 12 residues. The V end lost 5 bases, the J end lost 2 bases, and 6 bases lay between the germline ends. The CDR3 loop reads CASSSPNTEAFF. The CDR3 region has the DNA TGCGCCAGCAGCAGCCCAAACACTGAAGCTTTCTTT.

The genes are TRBV28 and TRBJ1-1, with D tentatively TRBD1 (6 bases). Per germline, CDR1 MDHEN and CDR2 SYDVKM. Trimming stripped 2 bases from V and 1 base from J, with 8 bases between. There are 14 residues in the CDR3. CDR3 in DNA: TGTGCCAGCAGTTTAGCCAGGGGGAACACTGAAGCTTTCTTT. It specifies CASSLARGNTEAFF. Filled out from reference TRBV28 and TRBJ1-1, the complete variable domain reads DVKVTQSSRYLVKRTGEKVFLECVQDMDHENMFWYRQDPGLGLRLIYFSYDVKMKEKGDIPEGYSVSREKKERFSLILESASTNQTSMYLCASSLARGNTEAFFGQGTRLTVV.

The chain uses TRBV2 and TRBJ1-5, with D uncertain. V gave up 3 bases and J gave up 3 bases, with 12 bases separating them. Germline V lookup: CDR1 SNHLY, CDR2 FYNNEI. This CDR3 has 15 amino acids. CDR3 loop: CASSDQGFSNQPQHF. The DNA of the CDR3 is TGTGCCAGCAGTGATCAAGGGTTCTCCAATCAGCCCCAGCATTTT.

The chain combines TRBV5-1 with TRBJ2-7, with TRBD2 matching 8 bases. After removal of 4 bases from V and 1 base from J, the junction contained 4 bases not matched to a gene. CDR1 SGHRS and CDR2 YFSETQ come from the germline V gene. The CDR3 has 14 amino acids. Here the CDR3 reads CASSPSGSSYEQYF. CDR3 in DNA: TGCGCCAGCAGCCCGAGCGGGAGTTCCTACGAGCAGTACTTC.

This rearrangement joins TRBV14 to TRBJ2-5; no clear D. Per the germline V gene, CDR1 is SGHDN and CDR2 is FVKESK. The length of the CDR3 is 14 residues. V lost 5 bases and J lost 5, with 15 bases in between. CDR3 coding DNA: TGTGCCAGCAGCTACAGCCAACCCGGGGAGACCCAGTACTTC. Translating it yields CASSYSQPGETQYF.

The chain combines TRBV12-5 with TRBJ2-1; 7 positions match TRBD2. There are 15 residues in the CDR3. Per germline, CDR1 LGHNT and CDR2 FRNRAP. The trim removed 0 bases at V and 5 bases at J, leaving 4 bases unmatched. CDR3 DNA sequence: TGTGCTAGTGGTTTGGTAGTAGCGGGCAACAATGAGCAGTTCTTC. This gives the protein CASGLVVAGNNEQFF.

This clone was detected once. The rearrangement uses TRBV27 and TRBJ2-5; 8 positions agree with TRBD2. Germline trimming cut 2 bases from V and 1 base from J; bases unmatched to any gene: 3. The length of the CDR3 is 15 residues. Germline CDR1 and CDR2: MNHEY and SMNVEV (reference sequence). CDR3 nucleotides: TGTGCCAGCAGTTTAACCACTAGCGGCCAAGAGACCCAGTACTTC. Encoded protein: CASSLTTSGQETQYF.

This rearrangement joins TRBV9 to TRBJ2-7; D remains unclear. This CDR3 comprises 13 residues. Trimming stripped 0 bases from V and 3 bases from J, with 7 bases between. Germline V gene data show CDR1 as SGDLS and CDR2 as YYNGEE. The CDR3 region is CASSVGVDYEQYF. In DNA form, the CDR3 reads TGTGCCAGCAGCGTAGGGGTCGACTACGAGCAGTACTTC.

The V gene is TRBV4-1, the J gene TRBJ1-1; D remains unclear. V was pared by 4 bases and J by 1 base, with 7 bases between. In germline, CDR1 is MGHRA, CDR2 YSYEKL. CDR3 size: 13 residues. Here the CDR3 reads CASSPEANTEAFF. CDR3 sequence (DNA): TGCGCCAGCAGCCCCGAAGCGAACACTGAAGCTTTCTTT.

V gene TRBV30 combines with J gene TRBJ2-2, with D unclear. V was clipped by 1 base and J by 10 bases, with 16 bases between them. The CDR3 covers 14 residues. Germline values: CDR1 GTSNPN, CDR2 SVGIG (reference sequence). The DNA of the CDR3 is TGTGCCTGGAGTGATTCGACGATCGGGTTGGAGCTGTTTTTT. The encoded protein is CAWSDSTIGLELFF.

The chain uses TRBV18 and TRBJ2-1; 7 bases match TRBD2. Germline V CDR1 and CDR2: KGHSH, LQKENI. The V segment lost 0 bases and the J segment 5 bases; nucleotides outside the gene matches: 10. CDR3 length: 17 residues. CDR3 DNA sequence: TGTGCCAGCTCACCACCGATGCAGATAGCGGGCGACAATGAGCAGTTCTTC. This encodes CASSPPMQIAGDNEQFF.

This clone was observed a single time. This chain connects TRBV30 to TRBJ2-7; maybe TRBD2 (5 bases). CDR3 length: 13 residues. The ends were cut back, 5 bases at V and 4 bases at J, with 15 bases in the middle. Germline CDR1 is GTSNPN and CDR2 is SVGIG (reference sequence). The CDR3 here is CAWAPEGLYEQYF. The DNA of the CDR3 is TGTGCCTGGGCTCCCGAGGGCTTATACGAGCAGTACTTC.

The genes are TRBV6-5 and TRBJ2-5; D may be TRBD2 (6 bases). Germline V CDR1 and CDR2: MNHEY, SVGAGI. CDR3 length: 12 amino acids. Trimming pared 11 bases from V and 4 bases from J, leaving 14 bases between. In DNA form, the CDR3 reads TGTGCCTCCGGGAGCTGGCTAGAGACCCAGTACTTC. Amino acids: CASGSWLETQYF.